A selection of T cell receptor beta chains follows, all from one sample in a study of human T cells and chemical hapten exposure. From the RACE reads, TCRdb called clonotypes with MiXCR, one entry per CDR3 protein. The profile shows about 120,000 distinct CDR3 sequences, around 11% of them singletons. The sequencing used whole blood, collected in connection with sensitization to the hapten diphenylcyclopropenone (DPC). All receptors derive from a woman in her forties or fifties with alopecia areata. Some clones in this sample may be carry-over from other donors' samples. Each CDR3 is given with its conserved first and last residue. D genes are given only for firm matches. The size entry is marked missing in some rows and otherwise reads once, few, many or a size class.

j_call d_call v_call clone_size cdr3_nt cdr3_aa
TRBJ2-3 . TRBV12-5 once TGTGCTAGTGGTCCCGAGGTTAGCACAGATACGCAGTATTTT CASGPEVSTDTQYF
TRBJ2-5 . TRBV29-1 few TGCAGCGCTTTGGCCGCCCCACAGACCCAGTACTTC CSALAAPQTQYF
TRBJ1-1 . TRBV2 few TGTGCCAGCAGGGGGAATCTGGGGGAAGCTTTCTTT CASRGNLGEAFF
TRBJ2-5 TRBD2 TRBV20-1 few TGCAGTGCTAGAGTTCCCGGGAGGGCCGGGGAGACCCAGTACTTC CSARVPGRAGETQYF
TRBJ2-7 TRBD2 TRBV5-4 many TGTGCCAGCAGCTCTTATAGCGGGGGGGCTTCCTACGAGCAGTACTTC CASSSYSGGASYEQYF
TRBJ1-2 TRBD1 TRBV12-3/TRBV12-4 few TGTGCCAGCAGTCACGGGACAGGGGGGGACTATGGCTACACCTTC CASSHGTGGDYGYTF
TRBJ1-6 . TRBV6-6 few TGTGCCAGCAGCAGCAGCTCCTATAATTCACCCCTCCACTTT CASSSSSYNSPLHF
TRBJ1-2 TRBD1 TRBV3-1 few TGTGCCAGCAGCCACCCAGGGGGCCGCTATGGCTACACCTTC CASSHPGGRYGYTF
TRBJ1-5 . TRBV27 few TGTGCCAGCAGCAGGACGGAAAGTAGTCAGCCCCAGCATTTT CASSRTESSQPQHF
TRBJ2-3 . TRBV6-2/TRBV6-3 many TGTGCCAGCAGTGGCATGACTGCAGATACGCAGTATTTT CASSGMTADTQYF
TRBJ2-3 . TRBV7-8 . TGTGCCAGCAGCTCCACGTGGAACCCCCGGCACATGGATACGCAGTATTTT CASSSTWNPRHMDTQYF
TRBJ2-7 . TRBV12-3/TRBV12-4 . TGTGCCAGCAGTGAATTCTCCTACGAGCAGTACTTC CASSEFSYEQYF
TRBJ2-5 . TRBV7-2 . TGTGCCAGCAGCTTAGATGGTCGTCCGGAGACCCAGTACTTC CASSLDGRPETQYF
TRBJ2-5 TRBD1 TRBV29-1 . TGCAGCGTTGAAGATCTCAGGGGGCAGGAAGAGACCCAGTACTTC CSVEDLRGQEETQYF
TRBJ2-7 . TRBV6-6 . TGTGCCAGCAGTGTTGGAGGATCCTACGAGCAGTACTTC CASSVGGSYEQYF
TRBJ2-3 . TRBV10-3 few TGTGCCATCAGTGAATCCACAGATACGCAGTATTTT CAISESTDTQYF
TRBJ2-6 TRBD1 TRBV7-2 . TGTGCCAGCAGCTGGGGCCGGGACAGATACTCTGGGGCCAACGTCCTGACTTTC CASSWGRDRYSGANVLTF
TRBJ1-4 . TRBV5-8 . TGTGCCAGCGGATGGGCAGAAAAACTGTTTTTT CASGWAEKLFF
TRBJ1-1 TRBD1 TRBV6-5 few TGTGCCAGCAGTTACACCAGGGGGATTGAAGCTTTCTTT CASSYTRGIEAFF
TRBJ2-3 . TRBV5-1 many TGCGCCAGCAGCTTGGAACCCATGGTGGGATCCACAGATACGCAGTATTTT CASSLEPMVGSTDTQYF
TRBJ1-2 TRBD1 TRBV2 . TGTGCCAGCAGTGAAGCGCAGGGGGGGGACTATGGCTACACCTTC CASSEAQGGDYGYTF
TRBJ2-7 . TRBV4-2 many TGTGCCAGCAGCCAGGTACAGGACTCCTACGCCTACGAGCAGTACTTC CASSQVQDSYAYEQYF
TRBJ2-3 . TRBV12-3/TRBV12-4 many TGTGCCAGCAGTTACTCGGGGGGCACGGATACGCAGTATTTT CASSYSGGTDTQYF
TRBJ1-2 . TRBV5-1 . TGCGCCAGCAGCTTGGATCTACGGGAGGGAGACTATGGCTACACCTTC CASSLDLREGDYGYTF
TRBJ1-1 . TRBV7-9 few TGTGCCAGCAGCTTTGGGGGGACGGTGAACACTGAAGCTTTCTTT CASSFGGTVNTEAFF
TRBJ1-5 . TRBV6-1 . TGTGCCAGCAGTGAAAGTCCGGGACTCACCCAGCATTTT CASSESPGLTQHF
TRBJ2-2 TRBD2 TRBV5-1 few TGCGCCAGCAGCTTGGGACTAGCGGGGAACACCGGGGAGCTGTTTTTT CASSLGLAGNTGELFF
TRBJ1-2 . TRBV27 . TGTGCCAGCAGTTTATCAGTGGAAGGGCGGATCCCTAACTATGGCTACACCTTC CASSLSVEGRIPNYGYTF
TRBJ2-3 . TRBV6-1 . TGTGCCAGCAGTGAAGCGGGGTATACGCAGTATTTT CASSEAGYTQYF
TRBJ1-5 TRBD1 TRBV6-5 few TGTGCCAGCAGTTCGACAGGGCTCAGCAATCAGCCCCAGCATTTT CASSSTGLSNQPQHF
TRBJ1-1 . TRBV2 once TGTGCCAGCACCGAGAGGACAGCTGAAGCTTTCTTT CASTERTAEAFF
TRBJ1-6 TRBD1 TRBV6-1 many TGTGCCAGCAGGGCGACAGGGACTAATTCACCCCTCCACTTT CASRATGTNSPLHF
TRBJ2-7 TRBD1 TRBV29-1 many TGCAGCGTCAGAGCCCCGGACAGGGGTTCCTACGAGCAGTACTTC CSVRAPDRGSYEQYF
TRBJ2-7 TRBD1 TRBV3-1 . TGTGCCAGCAGCCCTACGACAGGGTCCTACGAGCAGTACTTC CASSPTTGSYEQYF
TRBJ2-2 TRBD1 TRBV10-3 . TGTGCCATCGGACAGGGCGGTAACACCGGGGAGCTGTTTTTT CAIGQGGNTGELFF
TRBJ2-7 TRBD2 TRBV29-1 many TGCAGCGTTGTAGCGGGAGAGACCTACGAGCAGTACTTC CSVVAGETYEQYF
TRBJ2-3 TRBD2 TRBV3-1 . TGTGCCAGCAGCCAAACTAGCGGGGGGGCCGGCACAGATACGCAGTATTTT CASSQTSGGAGTDTQYF
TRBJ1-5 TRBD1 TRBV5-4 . TGTGCCAGCAGCTTGGGGACAGGACGAAATCAGCCCCAGCATTTT CASSLGTGRNQPQHF
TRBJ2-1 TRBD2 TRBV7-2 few TGTGCCAGCAGCTTGAGCGGGAGGGGGTGCTACAATGAGCAGTTCTTC CASSLSGRGCYNEQFF
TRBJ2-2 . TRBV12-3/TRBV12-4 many TGTGCCAGCAGTTTGAGGCCGATCGACACCGGGGAGCTGTTTTTT CASSLRPIDTGELFF
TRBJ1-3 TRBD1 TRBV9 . TGTGCCAGCAGCTCCACAGGGGGCTCTGGAAACACCATATATTTT CASSSTGGSGNTIYF
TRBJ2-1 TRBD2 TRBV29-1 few TGCAGCGTTTCTAGCGGGAGAAATGAGCAGTTCTTC CSVSSGRNEQFF
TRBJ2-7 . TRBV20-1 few TGCAGTGCTGGGACACGGAGCTCCTACGAGCAGTACTTC CSAGTRSSYEQYF
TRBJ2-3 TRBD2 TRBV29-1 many TGCAGCGTTGATCGGGGGGGAAGGAGCACAGATACGCAGTATTTT CSVDRGGRSTDTQYF
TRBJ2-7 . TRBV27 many TGTGCCAGCAGTTTTCGGACGACGTACGAGCAGTACTTC CASSFRTTYEQYF
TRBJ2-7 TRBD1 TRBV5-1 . TGCGCCAGCAGCTTGCGGCAGGGGGCGCCTGGGGGTTCCTACGAGCAGTACTTC CASSLRQGAPGGSYEQYF
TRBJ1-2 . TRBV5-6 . TGTGCCAGCAGCCGGGACGCCTTCTATGGCTACACCTTC CASSRDAFYGYTF
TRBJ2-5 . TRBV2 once TGTGCCAGCACGAGGGGCGGGACGGGGGTGGAGACCCAGTACTTC CASTRGGTGVETQYF
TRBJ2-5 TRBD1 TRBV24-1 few TGTGCCACCAGTCTGACAGGGCTGGAGACCCAGTACTTC CATSLTGLETQYF
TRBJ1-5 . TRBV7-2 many TGTGCCAGCAGCCTAGGACAGTTTAATCAGCCCCAGCATTTT CASSLGQFNQPQHF
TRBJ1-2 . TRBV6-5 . TGTGCCAGCAGCTCCACCGGGTCCCTAAGCTATGGCTACACCTTC CASSSTGSLSYGYTF
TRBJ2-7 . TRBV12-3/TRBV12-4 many TGTGCCAGCAGTTTAGGGAGGGAGCAGTACTTC CASSLGREQYF
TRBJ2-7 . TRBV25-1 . TGTGCCAGCAGTGTGGGTGAAGCCGACGAGCAGTACTTC CASSVGEADEQYF
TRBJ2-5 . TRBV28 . TGTGCCAGCAGTGCTGGGACGGCGAACCCCCGAGTGACCCAGTACTTC CASSAGTANPRVTQYF
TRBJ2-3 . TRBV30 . TGTGCCTGGACAGGCGGCTTACCCGCAGATACGCAGTATTTT CAWTGGLPADTQYF